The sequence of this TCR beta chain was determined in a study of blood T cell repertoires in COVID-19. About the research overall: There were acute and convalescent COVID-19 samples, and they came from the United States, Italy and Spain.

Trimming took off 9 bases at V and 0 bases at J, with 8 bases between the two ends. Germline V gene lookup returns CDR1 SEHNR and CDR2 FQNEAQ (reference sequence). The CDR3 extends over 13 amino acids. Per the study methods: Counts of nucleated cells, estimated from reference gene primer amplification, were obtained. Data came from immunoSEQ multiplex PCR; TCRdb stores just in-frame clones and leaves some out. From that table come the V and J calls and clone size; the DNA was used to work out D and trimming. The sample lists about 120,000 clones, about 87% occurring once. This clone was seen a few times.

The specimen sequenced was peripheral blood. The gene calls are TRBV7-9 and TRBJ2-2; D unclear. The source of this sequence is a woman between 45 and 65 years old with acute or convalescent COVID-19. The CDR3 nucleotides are TGTGCCAGTTGTACAGCGAACACCGGGGAGCTGTTTTTT. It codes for CASCTANTGELFF.